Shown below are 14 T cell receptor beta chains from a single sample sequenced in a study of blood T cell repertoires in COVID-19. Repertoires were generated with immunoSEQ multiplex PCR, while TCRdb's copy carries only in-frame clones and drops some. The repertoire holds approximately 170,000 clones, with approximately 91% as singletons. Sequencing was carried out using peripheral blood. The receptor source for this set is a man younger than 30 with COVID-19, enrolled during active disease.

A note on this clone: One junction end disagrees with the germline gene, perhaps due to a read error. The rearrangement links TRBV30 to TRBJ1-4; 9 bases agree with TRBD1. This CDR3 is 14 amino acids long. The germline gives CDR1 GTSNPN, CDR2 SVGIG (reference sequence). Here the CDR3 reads CAWSRDREGEKLLF. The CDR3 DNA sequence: TGTGCCTGGAGTAGGGACAGGGAGGGTGAAAAACTGCTTTTT. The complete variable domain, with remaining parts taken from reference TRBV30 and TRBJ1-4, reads SQTIHQWPATLVQPVGSPLSLECTVEGTSNPNLYWYRQAAGRGLQLLFYSVGIGQISSEVPQNLSASRPQDRQFILSSKKLLLSDSGFYLCAWSRDREGEKLLFGSGTQLSVL.

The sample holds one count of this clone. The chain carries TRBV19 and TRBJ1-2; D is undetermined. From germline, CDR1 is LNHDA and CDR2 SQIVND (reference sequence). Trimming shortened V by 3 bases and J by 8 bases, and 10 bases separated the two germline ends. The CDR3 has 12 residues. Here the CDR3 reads CASSMLDGGYTF. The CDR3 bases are TGTGCCAGTAGTATGCTAGACGGGGGCTACACCTTC. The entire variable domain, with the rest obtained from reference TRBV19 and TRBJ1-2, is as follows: DGGITQSPKYLFRKEGQNVTLSCEQNLNHDAMYWYRQDPGQGLRLIYYSQIVNDFQKGDIAEGYSVSREKKESFPLTVTSAQKNPTAFYLCASSMLDGGYTFGSGTRLTVV.

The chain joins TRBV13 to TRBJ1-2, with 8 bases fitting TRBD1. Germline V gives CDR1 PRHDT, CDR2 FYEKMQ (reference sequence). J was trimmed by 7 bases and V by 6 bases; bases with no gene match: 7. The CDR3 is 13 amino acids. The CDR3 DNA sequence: TGTGCCAGCAGTTCCGGGACAGGAAGTGGCTACACCTTC. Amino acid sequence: CASSSGTGSGYTF.

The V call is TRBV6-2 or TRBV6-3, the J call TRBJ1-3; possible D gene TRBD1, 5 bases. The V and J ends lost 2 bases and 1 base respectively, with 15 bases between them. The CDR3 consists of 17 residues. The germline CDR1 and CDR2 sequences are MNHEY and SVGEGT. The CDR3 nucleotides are TGTGCCAGCAGTTACGTCGTCGGGGGACCGTCTGGAAACACCATATATTTT. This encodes CASSYVVGGPSGNTIYF.

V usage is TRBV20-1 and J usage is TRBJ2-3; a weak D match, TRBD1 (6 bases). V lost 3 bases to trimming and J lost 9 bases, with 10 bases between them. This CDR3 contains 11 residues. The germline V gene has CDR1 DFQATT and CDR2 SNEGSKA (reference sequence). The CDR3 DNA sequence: TGCAGTGCTAGGGACAGCCGGACGCAGTATTTT. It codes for CSARDSRTQYF.

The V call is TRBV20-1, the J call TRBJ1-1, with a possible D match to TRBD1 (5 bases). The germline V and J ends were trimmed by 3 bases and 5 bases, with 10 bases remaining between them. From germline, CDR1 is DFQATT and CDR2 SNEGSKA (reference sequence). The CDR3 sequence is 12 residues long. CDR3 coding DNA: TGCAGTGCTAGTCGGGGGTTTACTGAAGCTTTCTTT. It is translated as CSASRGFTEAFF.

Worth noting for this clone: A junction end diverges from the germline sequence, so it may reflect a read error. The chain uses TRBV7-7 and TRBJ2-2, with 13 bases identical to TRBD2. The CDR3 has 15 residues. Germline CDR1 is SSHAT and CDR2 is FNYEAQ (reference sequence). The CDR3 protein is CASSSTSGRSGELFF. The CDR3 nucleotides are TGTGCTAGCAGCTCGACTAGCGGGAGGTCCGGGGAGCTGTTTTTT.

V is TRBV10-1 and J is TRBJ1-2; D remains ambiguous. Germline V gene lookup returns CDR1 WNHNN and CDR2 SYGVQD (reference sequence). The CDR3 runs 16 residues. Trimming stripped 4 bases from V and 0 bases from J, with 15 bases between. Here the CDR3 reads CASSGFEAGANYGYTF. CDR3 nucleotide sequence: TGCGCCAGCAGTGGTTTCGAGGCTGGAGCTAACTATGGCTACACCTTC.

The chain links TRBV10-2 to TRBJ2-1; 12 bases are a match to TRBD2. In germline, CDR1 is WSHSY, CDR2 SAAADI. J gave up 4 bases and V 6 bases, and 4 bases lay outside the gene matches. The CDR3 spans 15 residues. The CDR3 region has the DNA TGCGCCAGCAGCCTTACTAGCGGGAGGTACAATGAGCAGTTCTTC. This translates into CASSLTSGRYNEQFF.

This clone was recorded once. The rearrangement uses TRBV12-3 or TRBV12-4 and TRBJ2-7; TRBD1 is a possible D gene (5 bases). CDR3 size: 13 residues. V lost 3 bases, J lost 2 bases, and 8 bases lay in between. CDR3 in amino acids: CASSFDRTYEQYF. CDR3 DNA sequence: TGTGCCAGCAGTTTTGACAGAACCTACGAGCAGTACTTC.

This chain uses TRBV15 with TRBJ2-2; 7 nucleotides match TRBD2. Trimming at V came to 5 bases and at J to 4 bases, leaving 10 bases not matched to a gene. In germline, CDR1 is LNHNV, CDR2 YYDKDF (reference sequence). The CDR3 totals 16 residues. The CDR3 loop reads CATSGRGRVGTGELFF. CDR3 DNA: TGTGCCACCAGCGGAAGAGGGAGGGTGGGCACCGGGGAGCTGTTTTTT. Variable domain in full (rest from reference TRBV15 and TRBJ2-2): DAMVIQNPRYQVTQFGKPVTLSCSQTLNHNVMYWYQQKSSQAPKLLFHYYDKDFNNEADTPDNFQSRRPNTSFCFLDIRSPGLGDTAMYLCATSGRGRVGTGELFFGEGSRLTVL.

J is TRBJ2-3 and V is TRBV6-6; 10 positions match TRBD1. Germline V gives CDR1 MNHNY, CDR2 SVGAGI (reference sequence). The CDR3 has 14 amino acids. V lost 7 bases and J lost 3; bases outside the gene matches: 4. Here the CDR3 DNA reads TGTGCCAGCACGGGACAGGGGCGAACAGATACGCAGTATTTT. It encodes CASTGQGRTDTQYF.

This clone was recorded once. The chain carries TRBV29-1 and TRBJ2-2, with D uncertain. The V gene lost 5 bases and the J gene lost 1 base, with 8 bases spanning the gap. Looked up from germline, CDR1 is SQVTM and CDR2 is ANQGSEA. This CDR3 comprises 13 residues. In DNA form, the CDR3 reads TGCAGCGTTAGTACTGAGAACACCGGGGAGCTGTTTTTT. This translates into CSVSTENTGELFF.

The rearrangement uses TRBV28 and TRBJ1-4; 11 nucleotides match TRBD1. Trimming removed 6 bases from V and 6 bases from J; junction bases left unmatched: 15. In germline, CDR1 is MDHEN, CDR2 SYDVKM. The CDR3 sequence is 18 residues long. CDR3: CASSLTRDRGTVYEKLFF. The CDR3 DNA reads TGTGCCAGCAGCTTAACCCGGGACAGGGGGACAGTTTATGAAAAACTGTTTTTT.